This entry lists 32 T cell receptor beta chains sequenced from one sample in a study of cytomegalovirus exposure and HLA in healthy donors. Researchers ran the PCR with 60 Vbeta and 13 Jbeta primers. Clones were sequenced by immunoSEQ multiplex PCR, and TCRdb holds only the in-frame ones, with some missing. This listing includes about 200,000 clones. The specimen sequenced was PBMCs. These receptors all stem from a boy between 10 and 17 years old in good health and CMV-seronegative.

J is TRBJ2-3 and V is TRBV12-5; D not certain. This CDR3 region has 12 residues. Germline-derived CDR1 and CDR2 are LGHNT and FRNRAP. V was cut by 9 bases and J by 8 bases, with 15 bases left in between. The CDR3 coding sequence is TGTGCTAGCACGAGGTCGCCTGGTACGCAGTATTTT. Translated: CASTRSPGTQYF.

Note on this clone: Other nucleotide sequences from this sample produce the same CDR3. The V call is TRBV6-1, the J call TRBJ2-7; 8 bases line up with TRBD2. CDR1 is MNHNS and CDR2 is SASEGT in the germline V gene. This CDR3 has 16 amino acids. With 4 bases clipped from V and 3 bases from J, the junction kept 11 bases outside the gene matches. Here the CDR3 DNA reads TGTGCCAGCAGTGGGGGGTTACTAGCGGCCTTCTACGAGCAGTACTTC. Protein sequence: CASSGGLLAAFYEQYF.

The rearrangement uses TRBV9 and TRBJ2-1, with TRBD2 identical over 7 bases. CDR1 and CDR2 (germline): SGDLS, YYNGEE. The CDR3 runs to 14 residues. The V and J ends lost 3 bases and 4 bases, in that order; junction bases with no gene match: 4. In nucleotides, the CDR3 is TGTGCCAGCAGCGAAGCGGGGCCTTACAATGAGCAGTTCTTC. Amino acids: CASSEAGPYNEQFF. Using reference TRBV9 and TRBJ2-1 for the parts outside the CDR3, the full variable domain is DSGVTQTPKHLITATGQRVTLRCSPRSGDLSVYWYQQSLDQGLQFLIQYYNGEERAKGNILERFSAQQFPDLHSELNLSSLELGDSALYFCASSEAGPYNEQFFGPGTRLTVL.

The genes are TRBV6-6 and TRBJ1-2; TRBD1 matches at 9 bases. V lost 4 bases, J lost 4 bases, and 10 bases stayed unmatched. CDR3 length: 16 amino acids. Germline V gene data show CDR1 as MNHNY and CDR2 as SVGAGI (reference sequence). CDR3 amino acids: CASSFPRDRELYGYTF. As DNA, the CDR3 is TGTGCCAGCAGTTTTCCCCGGGACAGGGAACTCTATGGCTACACCTTC.

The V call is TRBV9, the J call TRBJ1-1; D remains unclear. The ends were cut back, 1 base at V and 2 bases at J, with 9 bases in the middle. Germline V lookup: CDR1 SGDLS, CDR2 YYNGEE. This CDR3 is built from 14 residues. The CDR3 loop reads CASSVRASNTEAFF. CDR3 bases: TGTGCCAGCAGCGTACGAGCTTCTAACACTGAAGCTTTCTTT.

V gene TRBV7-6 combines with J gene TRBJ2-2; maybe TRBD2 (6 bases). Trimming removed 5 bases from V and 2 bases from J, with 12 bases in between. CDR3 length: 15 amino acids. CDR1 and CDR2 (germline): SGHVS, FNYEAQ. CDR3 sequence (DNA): TGTGCCAGCAGCCGTGGGAGGTTTAACACCGGGGAGCTGTTTTTT. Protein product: CASSRGRFNTGELFF.

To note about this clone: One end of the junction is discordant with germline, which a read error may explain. CDR3 DNA: TGTGCCTGGGCAAATCACCTCCCTACCTACGGGCAGTACTTC. Its protein product is CAWANHLPTYGQYF. The chain is built from TRBV30 and TRBJ2-7; no firm D call. The CDR3 is 14 residues long. Germline-derived CDR1 and CDR2 are GTSNPN and SVGIG (reference sequence).

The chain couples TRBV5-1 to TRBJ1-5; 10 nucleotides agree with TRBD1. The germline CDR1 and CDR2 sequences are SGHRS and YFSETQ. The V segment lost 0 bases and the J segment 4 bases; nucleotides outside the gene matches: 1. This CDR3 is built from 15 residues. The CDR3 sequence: CASSLGDRGNQPQHF. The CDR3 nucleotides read TGCGCCAGCAGCTTGGGGGACAGGGGAAATCAGCCCCAGCATTTT.

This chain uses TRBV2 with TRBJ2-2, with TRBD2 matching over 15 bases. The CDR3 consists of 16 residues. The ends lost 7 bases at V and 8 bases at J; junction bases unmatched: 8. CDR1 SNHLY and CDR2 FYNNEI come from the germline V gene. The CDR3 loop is CASTWTSGGDGGELFF. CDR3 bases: TGTGCCAGCACCTGGACTAGCGGGGGGGATGGTGGGGAGCTGTTTTTT.

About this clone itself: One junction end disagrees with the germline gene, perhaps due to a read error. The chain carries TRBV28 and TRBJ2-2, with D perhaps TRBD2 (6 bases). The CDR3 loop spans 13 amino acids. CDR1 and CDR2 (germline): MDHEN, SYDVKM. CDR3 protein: CASSFPTPGLGDF. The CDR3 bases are TGTGCCAGCAGTTTCCCAACACCGGGACTCGGGGATTTT.

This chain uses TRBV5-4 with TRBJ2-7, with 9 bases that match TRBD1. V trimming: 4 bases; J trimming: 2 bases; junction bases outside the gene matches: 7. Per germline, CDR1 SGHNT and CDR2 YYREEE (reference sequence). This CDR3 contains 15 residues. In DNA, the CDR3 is TGTGCCAGCAGCATTGACAGGGGGAAAACCTACGAGCAGTACTTC. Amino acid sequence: CASSIDRGKTYEQYF.

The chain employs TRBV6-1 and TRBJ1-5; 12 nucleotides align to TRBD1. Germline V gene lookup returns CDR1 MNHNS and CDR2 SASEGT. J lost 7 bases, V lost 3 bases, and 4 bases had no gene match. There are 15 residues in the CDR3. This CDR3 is CASSDRDRGRQPQHF. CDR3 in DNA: TGTGCCAGCAGTGACCGGGACAGGGGGCGGCAGCCCCAGCATTTT.

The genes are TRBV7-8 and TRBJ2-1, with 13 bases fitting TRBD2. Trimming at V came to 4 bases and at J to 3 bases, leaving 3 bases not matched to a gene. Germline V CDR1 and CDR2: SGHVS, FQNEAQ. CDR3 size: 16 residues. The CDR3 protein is CASSSRLAGGYNEQFF. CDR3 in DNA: TGTGCCAGCAGCTCCCGACTAGCGGGGGGCTACAATGAGCAGTTCTTC.

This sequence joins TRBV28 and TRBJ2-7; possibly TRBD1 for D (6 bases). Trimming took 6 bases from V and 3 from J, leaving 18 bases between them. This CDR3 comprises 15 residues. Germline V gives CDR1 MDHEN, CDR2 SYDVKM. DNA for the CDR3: TGTGCCAGCAGCCAAACAGGGATCTGGTACTACGAGCAGTACTTC. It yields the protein CASSQTGIWYYEQYF. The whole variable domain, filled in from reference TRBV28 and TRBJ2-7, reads DVKVTQSSRYLVKRTGEKVFLECVQDMDHENMFWYRQDPGLGLRLIYFSYDVKMKEKGDIPEGYSVSREKKERFSLILESASTNQTSMYLCASSQTGIWYYEQYFGPGTRLTVT.

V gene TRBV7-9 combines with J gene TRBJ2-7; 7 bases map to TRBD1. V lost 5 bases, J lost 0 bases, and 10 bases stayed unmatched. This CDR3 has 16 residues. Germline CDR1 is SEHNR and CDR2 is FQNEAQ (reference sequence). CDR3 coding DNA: TGTGCCAGCAGCCCAACGTACGGGACAGACTCCTACGAGCAGTACTTC. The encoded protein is CASSPTYGTDSYEQYF.

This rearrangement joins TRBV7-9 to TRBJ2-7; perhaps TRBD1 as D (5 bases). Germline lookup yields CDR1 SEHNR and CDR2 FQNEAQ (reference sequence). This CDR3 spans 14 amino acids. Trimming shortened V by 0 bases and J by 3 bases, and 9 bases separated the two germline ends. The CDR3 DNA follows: TGTGCCAGCAGCTTAGCACAGACAGACTACGAGCAGTACTTC. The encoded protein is CASSLAQTDYEQYF. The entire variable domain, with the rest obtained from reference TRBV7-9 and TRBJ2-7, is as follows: DTGVSQNPRHKITKRGQNVTFRCDPISEHNRLYWYRQTLGQGPEFLTYFQNEAQLEKSRLLSDRFSAERPKGSFSTLEIQRTEQGDSAMYLCASSLAQTDYEQYFGPGTRLTVT.

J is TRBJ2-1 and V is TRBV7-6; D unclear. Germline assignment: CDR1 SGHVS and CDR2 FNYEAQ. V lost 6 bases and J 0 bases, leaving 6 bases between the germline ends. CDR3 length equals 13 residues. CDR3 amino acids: CASRPGSYNEQFF. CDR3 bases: TGTGCCAGCAGACCCGGCTCCTACAATGAGCAGTTCTTC.

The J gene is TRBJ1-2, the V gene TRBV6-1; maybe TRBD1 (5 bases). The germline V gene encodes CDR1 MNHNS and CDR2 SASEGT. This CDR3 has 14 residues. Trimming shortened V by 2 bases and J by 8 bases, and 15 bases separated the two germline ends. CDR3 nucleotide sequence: TGTGCCAGCAGTGAAAAGGGGCAGGCTTGGGGCTACACCTTC. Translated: CASSEKGQAWGYTF.

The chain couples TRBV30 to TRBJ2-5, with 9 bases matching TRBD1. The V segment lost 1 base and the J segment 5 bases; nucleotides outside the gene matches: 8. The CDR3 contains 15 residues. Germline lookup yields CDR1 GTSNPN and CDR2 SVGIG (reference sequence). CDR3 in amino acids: CAWSEVQGAWETQYF. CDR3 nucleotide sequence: TGTGCCTGGAGTGAGGTACAGGGGGCTTGGGAGACCCAGTACTTC.

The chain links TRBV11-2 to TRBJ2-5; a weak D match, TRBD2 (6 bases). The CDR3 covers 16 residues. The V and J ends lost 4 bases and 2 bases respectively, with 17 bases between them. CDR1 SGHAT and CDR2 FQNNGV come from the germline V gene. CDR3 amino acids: CASSSYSSRGQETQYF. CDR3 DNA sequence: TGTGCCAGCAGCTCTTACTCGTCGCGGGGACAAGAGACCCAGTACTTC.

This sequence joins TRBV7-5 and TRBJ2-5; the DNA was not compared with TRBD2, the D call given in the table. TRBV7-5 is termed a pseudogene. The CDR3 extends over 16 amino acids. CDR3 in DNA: TGTGTCAGAAGCTTAGGACCCGGGGGGCCCGAAGAGACCCAGTACTTC. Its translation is CVRSLGPGGPEETQYF.

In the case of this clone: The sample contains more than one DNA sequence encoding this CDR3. In DNA, the CDR3 is TGTGCCAGCAGCGTAGGAGGAGGAAACACCATATATTTT. Its translation: CASSVGGGNTIYF. V gene TRBV9 combines with J gene TRBJ1-3; D gene uncertain. CDR3 length: 13 amino acids. Germline V gene sequence: CDR1 SGDLS, CDR2 YYNGEE. Trimming took off 0 bases at V and 4 bases at J, with 5 bases between the two ends.

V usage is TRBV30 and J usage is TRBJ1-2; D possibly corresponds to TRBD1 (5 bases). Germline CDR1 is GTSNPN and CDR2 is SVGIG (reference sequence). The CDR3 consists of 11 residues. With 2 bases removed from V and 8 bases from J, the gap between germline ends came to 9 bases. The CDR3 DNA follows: TGTGCCTGGAGTCCGGGGGACGGCTACACCTTC. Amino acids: CAWSPGDGYTF. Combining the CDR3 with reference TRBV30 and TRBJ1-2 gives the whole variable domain SQTIHQWPATLVQPVGSPLSLECTVEGTSNPNLYWYRQAAGRGLQLLFYSVGIGQISSEVPQNLSASRPQDRQFILSSKKLLLSDSGFYLCAWSPGDGYTFGSGTRLTVV.

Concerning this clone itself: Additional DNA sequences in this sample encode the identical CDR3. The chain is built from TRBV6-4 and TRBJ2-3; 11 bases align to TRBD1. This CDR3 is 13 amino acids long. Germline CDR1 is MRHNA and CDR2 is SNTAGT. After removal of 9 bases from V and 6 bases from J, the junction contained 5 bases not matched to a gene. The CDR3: CASSRDRGDTQYF. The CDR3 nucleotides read TGTGCCAGTTCCCGGGACAGGGGGGATACGCAGTATTTT.

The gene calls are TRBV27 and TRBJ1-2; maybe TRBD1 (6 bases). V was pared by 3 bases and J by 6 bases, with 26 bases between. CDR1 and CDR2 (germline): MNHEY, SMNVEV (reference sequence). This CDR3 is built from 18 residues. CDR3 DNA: TGTGCCAGCAGTTTTTTTAGGCGGGGGCTAATCTTCTCCCATGGCTACACCTTC. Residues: CASSFFRRGLIFSHGYTF.

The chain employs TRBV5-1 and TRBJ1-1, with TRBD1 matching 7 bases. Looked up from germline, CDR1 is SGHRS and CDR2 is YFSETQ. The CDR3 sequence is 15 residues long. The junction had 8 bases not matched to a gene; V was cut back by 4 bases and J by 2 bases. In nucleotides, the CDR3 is TGCGCCAGCAGCCCGGGACCAGGGGGAAACACTGAAGCTTTCTTT. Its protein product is CASSPGPGGNTEAFF.

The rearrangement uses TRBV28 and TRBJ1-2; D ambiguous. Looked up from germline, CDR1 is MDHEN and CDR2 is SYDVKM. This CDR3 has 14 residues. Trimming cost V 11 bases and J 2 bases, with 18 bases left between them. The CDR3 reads CASQDDGQNYGYTF. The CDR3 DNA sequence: TGTGCCTCCCAGGATGATGGGCAGAACTATGGCTACACCTTC.

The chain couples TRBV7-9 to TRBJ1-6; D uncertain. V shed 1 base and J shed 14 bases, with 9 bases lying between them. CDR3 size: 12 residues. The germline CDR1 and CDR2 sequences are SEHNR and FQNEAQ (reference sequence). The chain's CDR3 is CASSLGAGTLHF. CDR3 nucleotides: TGTGCCAGCAGCTTAGGAGCGGGCACCCTCCACTTT.

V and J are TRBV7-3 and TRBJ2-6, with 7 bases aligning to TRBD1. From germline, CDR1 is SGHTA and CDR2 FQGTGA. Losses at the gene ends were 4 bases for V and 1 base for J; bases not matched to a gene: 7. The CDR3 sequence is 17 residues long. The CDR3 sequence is CASSSQGTTSGANVLTF. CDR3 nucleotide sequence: TGTGCCAGCAGCTCACAGGGGACAACGTCTGGGGCCAACGTCCTGACTTTC.

The CDR3 region has the DNA TGTGCCAGCAGCTCCTTAGCGGGGGGGAACAATGAGCAGTTCTTC. As protein: CASSSLAGGNNEQFF. V usage is TRBV7-3 and J usage is TRBJ2-1, with 11 bases that match TRBD2. V was pared by 4 bases and J by 5 bases, with 4 bases of the junction left unmatched. This CDR3 spans 15 amino acids. Germline CDR1 and CDR2: SGHTA and FQGTGA.

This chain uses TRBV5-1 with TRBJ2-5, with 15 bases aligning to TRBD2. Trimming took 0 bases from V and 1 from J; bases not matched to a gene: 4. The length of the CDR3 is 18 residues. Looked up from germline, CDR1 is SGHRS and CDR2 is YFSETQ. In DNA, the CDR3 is TGCGCCAGCAGCTTGGGGGGACTAGCGGGGGGCATCCAAGAGACCCAGTACTTC. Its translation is CASSLGGLAGGIQETQYF. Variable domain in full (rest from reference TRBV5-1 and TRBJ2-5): KAGVTQTPRYLIKTRGQQVTLSCSPISGHRSVSWYQQTPGQGLQFLFEYFSETQRNKGNFPGRFSGRQFSNSRSEMNVSTLELGDSALYLCASSLGGLAGGIQETQYFGPGTRLLVL.

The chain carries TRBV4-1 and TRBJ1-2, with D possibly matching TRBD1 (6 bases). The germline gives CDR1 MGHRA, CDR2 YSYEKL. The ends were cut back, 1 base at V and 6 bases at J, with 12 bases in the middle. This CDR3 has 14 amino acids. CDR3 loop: CASSQVGQGNGYTF. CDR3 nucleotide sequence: TGCGCCAGCAGCCAAGTTGGGCAGGGGAATGGCTACACCTTC.